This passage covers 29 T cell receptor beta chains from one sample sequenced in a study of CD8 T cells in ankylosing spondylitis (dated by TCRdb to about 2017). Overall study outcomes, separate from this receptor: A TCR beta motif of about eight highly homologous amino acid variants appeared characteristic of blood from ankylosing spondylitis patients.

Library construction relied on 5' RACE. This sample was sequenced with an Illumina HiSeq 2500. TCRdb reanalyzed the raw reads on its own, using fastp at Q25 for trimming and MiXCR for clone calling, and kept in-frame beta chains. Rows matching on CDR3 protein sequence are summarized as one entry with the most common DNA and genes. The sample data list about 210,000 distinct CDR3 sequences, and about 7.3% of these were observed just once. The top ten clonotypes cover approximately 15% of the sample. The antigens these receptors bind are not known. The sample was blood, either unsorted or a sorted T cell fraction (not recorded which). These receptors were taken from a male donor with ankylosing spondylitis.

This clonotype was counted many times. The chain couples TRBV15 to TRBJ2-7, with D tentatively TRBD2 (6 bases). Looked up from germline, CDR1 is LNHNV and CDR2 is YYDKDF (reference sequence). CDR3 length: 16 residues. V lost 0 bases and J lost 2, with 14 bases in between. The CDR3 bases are TGTGCCACCAGCAGAGAATGGAGGGAAATTCCCTACGAGCAGTACTTC. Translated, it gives CATSREWREIPYEQYF.

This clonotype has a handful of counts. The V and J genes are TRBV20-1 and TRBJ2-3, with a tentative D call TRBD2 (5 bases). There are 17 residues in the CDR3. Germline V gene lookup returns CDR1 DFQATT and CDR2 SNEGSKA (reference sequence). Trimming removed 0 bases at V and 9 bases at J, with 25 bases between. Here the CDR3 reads CSARDQGRPARVWTQYF. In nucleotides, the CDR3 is TGCAGTGCTAGAGATCAAGGGAGACCCGCCCGAGTATGGACGCAGTATTTT.

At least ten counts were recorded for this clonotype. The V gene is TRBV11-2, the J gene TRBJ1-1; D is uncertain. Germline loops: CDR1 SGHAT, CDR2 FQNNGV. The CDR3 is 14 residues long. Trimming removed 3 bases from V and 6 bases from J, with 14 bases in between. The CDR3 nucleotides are TGTGCCAGCAGCTTTACAAGGGTCCCCCCTGAAGCTTTCTTT. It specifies CASSFTRVPPEAFF.

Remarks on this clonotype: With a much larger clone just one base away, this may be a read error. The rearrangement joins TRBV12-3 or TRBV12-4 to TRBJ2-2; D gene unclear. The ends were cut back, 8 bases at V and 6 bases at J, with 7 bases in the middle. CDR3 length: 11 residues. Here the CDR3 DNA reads TGTGCCAGCTGTTGGTCCGGGGAGCTGTTTTTT. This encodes CASCWSGELFF.

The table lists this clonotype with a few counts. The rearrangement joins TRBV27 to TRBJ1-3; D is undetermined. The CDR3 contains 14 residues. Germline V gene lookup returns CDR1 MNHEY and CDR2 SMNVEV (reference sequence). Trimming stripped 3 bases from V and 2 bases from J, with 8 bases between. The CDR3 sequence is CASSFSGAGNTIYF. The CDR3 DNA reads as TGTGCCAGCAGTTTTTCGGGAGCTGGAAACACCATATATTTT.

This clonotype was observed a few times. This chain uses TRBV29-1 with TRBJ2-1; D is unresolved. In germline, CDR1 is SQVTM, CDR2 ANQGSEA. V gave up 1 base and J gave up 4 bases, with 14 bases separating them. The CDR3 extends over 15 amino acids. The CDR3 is CSVEGVPSAYNEQFF. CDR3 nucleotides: TGCAGCGTTGAAGGGGTCCCTTCAGCTTACAATGAGCAGTTCTTC.

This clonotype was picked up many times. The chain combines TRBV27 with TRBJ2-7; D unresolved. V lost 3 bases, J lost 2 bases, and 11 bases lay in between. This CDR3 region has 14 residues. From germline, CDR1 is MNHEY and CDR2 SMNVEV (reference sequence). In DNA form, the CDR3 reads TGTGCCAGCAGTTTGGCCCGGGTCCCCTACGAGCAGTACTTC. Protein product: CASSLARVPYEQYF.

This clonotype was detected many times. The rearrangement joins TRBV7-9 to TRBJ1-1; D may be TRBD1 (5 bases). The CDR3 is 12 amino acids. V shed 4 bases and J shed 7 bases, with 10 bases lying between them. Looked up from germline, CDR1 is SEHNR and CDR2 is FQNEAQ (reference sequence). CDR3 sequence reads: CASSWGEFEAFF. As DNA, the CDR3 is TGTGCCAGCAGCTGGGGGGAATTTGAAGCTTTCTTT.

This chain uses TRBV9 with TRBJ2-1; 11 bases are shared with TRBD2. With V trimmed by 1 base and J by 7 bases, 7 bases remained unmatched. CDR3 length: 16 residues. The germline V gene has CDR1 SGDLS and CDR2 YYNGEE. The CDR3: CASSVYSGGAENEQFF. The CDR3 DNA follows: TGTGCCAGCAGCGTATATAGCGGGGGGGCCGAGAATGAGCAGTTCTTC.

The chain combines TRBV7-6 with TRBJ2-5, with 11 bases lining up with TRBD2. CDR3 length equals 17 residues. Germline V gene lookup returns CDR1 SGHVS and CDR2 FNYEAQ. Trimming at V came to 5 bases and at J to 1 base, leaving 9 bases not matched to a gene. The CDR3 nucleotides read TGTGCCAGCAGCGCCCTTAGCGGGAGGGCCCCCCAAGAGACCCAGTACTTC. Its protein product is CASSALSGRAPQETQYF. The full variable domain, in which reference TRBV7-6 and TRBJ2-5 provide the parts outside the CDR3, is GAGVSQSPRYKVTKRGQDVALRCDPISGHVSLYWYRQALGQGPEFLTYFNYEAQQDKSGLPNDRFSAERPEGSISTLTIQRTEQRDSAMYRCASSALSGRAPQETQYFGPGTRLLVL.

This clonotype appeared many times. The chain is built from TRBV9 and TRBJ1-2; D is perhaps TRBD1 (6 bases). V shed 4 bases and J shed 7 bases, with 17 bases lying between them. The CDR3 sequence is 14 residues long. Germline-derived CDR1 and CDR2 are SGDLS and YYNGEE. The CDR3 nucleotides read TGTGCCAGCAGCCCCCCAAACAGGGCGCTTGGCTACACCTTC. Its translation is CASSPPNRALGYTF.

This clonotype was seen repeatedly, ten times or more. This chain's CDR3 is CASSSRAGFTDTQYF. The CDR3 region has the DNA TGTGCCAGCAGTTCTAGGGCAGGGTTTACAGATACGCAGTATTTT. The V and J genes are TRBV7-9 and TRBJ2-3; D is perhaps TRBD1 (5 bases). Deletions cut 6 bases from V and 3 bases from J, with 16 bases between. The V gene's germline CDR1 is SEHNR and CDR2 FQNEAQ (reference sequence). The CDR3 totals 15 residues.

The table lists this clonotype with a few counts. Here the CDR3 reads CASIPVGGSNNEQFF. The CDR3 bases are TGTGCCAGCATCCCCGTGGGGGGGAGTAACAATGAGCAGTTCTTC. This chain connects TRBV2 to TRBJ2-1, with 7 bases matching TRBD2. This CDR3 has 15 amino acids. V shed 7 bases and J 5 bases; nucleotides not matched to a gene: 11. Germline V gene sequence: CDR1 SNHLY, CDR2 FYNNEI.

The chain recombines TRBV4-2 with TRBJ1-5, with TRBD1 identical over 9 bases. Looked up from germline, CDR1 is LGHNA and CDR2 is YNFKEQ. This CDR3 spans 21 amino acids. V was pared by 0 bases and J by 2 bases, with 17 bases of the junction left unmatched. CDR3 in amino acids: CASSQDWGGRDREKGNQPQHF. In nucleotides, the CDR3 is TGTGCCAGCAGCCAAGATTGGGGTGGCCGGGACAGGGAGAAGGGCAATCAGCCCCAGCATTTT.

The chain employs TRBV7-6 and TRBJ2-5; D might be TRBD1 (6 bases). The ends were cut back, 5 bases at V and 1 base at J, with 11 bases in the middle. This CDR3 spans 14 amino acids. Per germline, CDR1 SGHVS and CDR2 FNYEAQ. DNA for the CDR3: TGTGCCAGCAGCATCCGACAGGTCCAAGAGACCCAGTACTTC. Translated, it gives CASSIRQVQETQYF.

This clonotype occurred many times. DNA of the CDR3: TGTGCCAGCAGTTTGGCGGGACCGGACCGACAGCCCCAGCATTTT. Translating gives CASSLAGPDRQPQHF. This chain uses TRBV27 with TRBJ1-5, with D maybe TRBD1 (5 bases). The germline V and J ends were trimmed by 3 bases and 7 bases, with 16 bases remaining between them. The germline gives CDR1 MNHEY, CDR2 SMNVEV (reference sequence). The CDR3 spans 15 residues.

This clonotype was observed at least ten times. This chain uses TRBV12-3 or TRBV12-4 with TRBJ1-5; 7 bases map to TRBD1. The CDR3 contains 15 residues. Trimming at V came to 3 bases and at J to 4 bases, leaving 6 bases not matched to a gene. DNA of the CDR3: TGTGCCAGCAGTTTCCTTCTGACAGGGAATCAGCCCCAGCATTTT. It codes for CASSFLLTGNQPQHF.

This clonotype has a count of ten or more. CDR3 sequence reads: CASTGAMGTEAFF. DNA of the CDR3: TGTGCCAGCACTGGGGCTATGGGAACTGAAGCTTTCTTT. The chain combines TRBV2 with TRBJ1-1, with TRBD1 as a possible D gene (5 bases). Per germline, CDR1 SNHLY and CDR2 FYNNEI. Trimming left V 7 bases short and J 5 bases short, with 14 bases between. CDR3 length: 13 residues.

CDR3 in DNA: TGTGCCAGCAGCTTCCCCGGGACAGGGAATGGCTACACCTTC. Its protein product is CASSFPGTGNGYTF. The rearrangement joins TRBV3-1 to TRBJ1-2, with 9 bases lining up with TRBD1. V shed 5 bases, J shed 6 bases, and the junction held 7 bases outside the gene matches. Germline CDR1 is LGHDT and CDR2 is YNNKEL (reference sequence). The CDR3 has 14 amino acids.

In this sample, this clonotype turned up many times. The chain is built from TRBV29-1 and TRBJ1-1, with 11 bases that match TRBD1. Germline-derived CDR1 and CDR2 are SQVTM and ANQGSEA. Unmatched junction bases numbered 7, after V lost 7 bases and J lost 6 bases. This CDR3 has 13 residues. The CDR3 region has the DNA TGCAGCGCGGACAGGGGGCGGAGGGCTGAAGCTTTCTTT. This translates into CSADRGRRAEAFF.

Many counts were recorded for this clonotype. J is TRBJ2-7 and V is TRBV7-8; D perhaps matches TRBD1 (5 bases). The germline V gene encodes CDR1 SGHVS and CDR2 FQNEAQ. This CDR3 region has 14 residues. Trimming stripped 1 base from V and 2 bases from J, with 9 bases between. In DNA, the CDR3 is TGTGCCAGCAGCTTAGGGGCCAGGGCCTACGAGCAGTACTTC. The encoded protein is CASSLGARAYEQYF.

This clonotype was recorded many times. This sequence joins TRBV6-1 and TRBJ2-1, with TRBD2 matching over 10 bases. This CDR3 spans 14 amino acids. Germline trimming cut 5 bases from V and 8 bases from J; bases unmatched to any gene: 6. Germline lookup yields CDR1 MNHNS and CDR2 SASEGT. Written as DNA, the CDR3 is TGTGCCAGCAGTCCCCTAGCGGGAGTAGATGAGCAGTTCTTC. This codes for CASSPLAGVDEQFF.

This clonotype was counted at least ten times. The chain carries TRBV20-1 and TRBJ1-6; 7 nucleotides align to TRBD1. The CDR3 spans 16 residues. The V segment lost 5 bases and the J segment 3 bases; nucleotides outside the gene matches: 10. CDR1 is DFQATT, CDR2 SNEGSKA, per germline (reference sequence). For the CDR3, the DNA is TGCAGTGCTGGCCGACAGGGAGGTTACTATAATTCACCCCTCCACTTT. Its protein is CSAGRQGGYYNSPLHF.

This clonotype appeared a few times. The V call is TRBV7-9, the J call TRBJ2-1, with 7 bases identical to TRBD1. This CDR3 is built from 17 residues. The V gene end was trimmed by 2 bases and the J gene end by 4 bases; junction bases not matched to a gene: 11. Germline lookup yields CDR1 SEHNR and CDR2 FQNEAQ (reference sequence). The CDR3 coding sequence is TGTGCCAGCAGCTTATTTGGAAGGGGGCCCCCTTACAATGAGCAGTTCTTC. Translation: CASSLFGRGPPYNEQFF.

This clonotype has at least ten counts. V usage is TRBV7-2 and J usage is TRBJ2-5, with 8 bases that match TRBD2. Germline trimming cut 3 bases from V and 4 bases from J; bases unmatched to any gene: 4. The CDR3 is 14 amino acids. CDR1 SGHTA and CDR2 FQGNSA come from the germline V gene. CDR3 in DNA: TGTGCCAGCAGCTTTGACCTAGCGGGAGAGACCCAGTACTTC. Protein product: CASSFDLAGETQYF.

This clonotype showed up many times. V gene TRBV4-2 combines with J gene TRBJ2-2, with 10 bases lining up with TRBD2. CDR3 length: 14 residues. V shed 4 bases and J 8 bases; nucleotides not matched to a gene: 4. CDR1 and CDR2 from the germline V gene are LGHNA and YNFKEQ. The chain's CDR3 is CASSPGTSAGELFF. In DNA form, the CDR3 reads TGTGCCAGCAGCCCAGGGACTAGCGCTGGGGAGCTGTTTTTT.

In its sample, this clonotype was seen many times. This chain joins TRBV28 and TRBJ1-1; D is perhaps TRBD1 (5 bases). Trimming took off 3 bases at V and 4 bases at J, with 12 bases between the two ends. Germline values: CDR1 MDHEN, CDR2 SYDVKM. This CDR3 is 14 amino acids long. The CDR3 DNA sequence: TGTGCCAGCAGTTTTAGGGGTACAGCCACTGAAGCTTTCTTT. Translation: CASSFRGTATEAFF.

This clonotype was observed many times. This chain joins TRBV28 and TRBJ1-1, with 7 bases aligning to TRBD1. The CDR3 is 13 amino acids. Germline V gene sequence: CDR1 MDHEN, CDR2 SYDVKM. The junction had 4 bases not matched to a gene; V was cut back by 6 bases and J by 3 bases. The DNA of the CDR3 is TGTGCCAGCAGACTTACAGGGGACACTGAAGCTTTCTTT. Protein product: CASRLTGDTEAFF.

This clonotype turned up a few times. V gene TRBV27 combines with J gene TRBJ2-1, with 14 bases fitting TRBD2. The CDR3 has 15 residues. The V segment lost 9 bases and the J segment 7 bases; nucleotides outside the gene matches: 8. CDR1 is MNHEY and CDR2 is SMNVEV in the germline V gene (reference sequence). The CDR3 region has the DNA TGTGCCAGTAACTATGGGACTAGCGGGAGAAATGAGCAGTTCTTC. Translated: CASNYGTSGRNEQFF.